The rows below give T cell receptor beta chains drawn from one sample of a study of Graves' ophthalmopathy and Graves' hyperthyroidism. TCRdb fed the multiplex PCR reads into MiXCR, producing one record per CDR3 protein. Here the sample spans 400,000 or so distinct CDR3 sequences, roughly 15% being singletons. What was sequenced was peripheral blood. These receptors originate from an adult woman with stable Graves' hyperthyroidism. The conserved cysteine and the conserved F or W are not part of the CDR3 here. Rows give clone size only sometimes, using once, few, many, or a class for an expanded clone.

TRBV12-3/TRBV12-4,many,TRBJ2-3,ASSPGLAPGTDTQY
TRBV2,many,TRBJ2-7,ASSMSSGSREQY
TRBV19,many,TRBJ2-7,ASKGDRSSYEQY
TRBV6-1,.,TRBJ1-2,ASSLVRAYGYT
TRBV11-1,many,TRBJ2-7,AADIWVYDGYEQY
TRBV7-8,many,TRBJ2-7,ASSLAGVVIYEQY
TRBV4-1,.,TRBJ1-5,ASKSDPGTGGNQPQH
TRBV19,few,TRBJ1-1,ASSSDRGFMNTEAF
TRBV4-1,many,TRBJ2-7,ASSQDREDMYEQY
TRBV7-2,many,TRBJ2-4,ASSLALVGHDKNIQY
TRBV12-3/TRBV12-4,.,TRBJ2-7,ASSLRQGRDEQY
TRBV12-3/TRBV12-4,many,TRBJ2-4,ASSFASGMAKNIQY
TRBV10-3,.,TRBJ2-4,AISEIAGGGGNIQY
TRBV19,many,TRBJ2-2,ASSPKQGSGELF
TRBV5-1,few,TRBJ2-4,ASSWPGQGIQY
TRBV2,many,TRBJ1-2,ASSAWGNYGYT
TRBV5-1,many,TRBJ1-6,ASSFQQGVGNSPLH
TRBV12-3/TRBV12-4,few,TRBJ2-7,ASSALYPNKYEQY
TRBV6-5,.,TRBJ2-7,ASSCFSGRSCEQY
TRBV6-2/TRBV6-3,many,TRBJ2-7,ASSTGTGGYEQY
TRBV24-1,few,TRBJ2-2,ATSDTAQQGYTGELF
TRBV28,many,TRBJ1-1,ASSPSVGGADTEAF
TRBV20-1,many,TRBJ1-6,SVSGVANSPLH
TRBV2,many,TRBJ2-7,ASSGREGGEQY
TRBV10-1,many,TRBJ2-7,ASSDPGQSVHGADEQY
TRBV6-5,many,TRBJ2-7,ASRRTGDSSYEQY
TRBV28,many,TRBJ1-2,ASSLKGYGYT
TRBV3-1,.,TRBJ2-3,ASSQLRRGKGTDTQY
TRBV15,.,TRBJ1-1,ATSRDRSGFVTEAF
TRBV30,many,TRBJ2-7,AWSHFSGAREQY
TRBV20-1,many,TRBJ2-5,SAIRPWTETQY
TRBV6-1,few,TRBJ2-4,ASSGTKGGNIQY
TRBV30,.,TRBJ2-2,AWCRRKPGELF
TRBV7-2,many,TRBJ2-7,ASSLAPANYEQY
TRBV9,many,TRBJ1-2,ASSDTGTGSGYT
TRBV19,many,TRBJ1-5,ASSIDPPTQINQPQH
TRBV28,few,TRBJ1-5,ASSLVGSSNQPQH
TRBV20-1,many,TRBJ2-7,SARGSGSDEQY
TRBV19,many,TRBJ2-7,ASSMSSSYEQY
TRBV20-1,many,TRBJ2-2,SARVPGVNTGELF
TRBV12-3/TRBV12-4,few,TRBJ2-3,ASSFVARQTQY
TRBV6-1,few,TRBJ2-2,ASRLTVRGLTGELF
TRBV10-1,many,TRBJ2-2,ASSDRRAGLAEITGELF
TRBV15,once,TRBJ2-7,ATTDNVVAGGQEQY
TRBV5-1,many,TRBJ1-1,ASSATGTGAEAF
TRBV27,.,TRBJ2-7,ASRLEIGSGGYEQY
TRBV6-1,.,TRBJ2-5,ASSPGTGGRQETQY